A selection of T cell receptor beta chains follows, all from one sample in a study of blood T cells in healthy people across ages. From the 5' RACE reads, TCRdb called clonotypes with MiXCR, one entry per CDR3 protein. The table records 780,000 or so distinct CDR3 sequences, roughly 50% of them present only once. Input material: blood. The origin of the receptors is a man in his forties in good health. CDR3s include the opening cysteine and the closing phenylalanine or tryptophan. D genes are given only for firm matches. Size is omitted from some rows. Given values are once, few, many or a class for expanded clones.

d_gene	len	j_gene	v_gene	abundance	CDR3aa	CDR3nt
NA	16	TRBJ1-1	TRBV7-3	NA	CASSLNGGGGRTEAFF	TGTGCCAGCAGCTTAAATGGTGGGGGAGGGCGGACTGAAGCTTTCTTT
NA	17	TRBJ2-3	TRBV12-3/TRBV12-4	NA	CASSLGERRTSTDTQYF	TGTGCCAGCAGTTTAGGGGAACGACGAACTAGCACAGATACGCAGTATTTT
NA	18	TRBJ2-4	TRBV3-1	NA	CASSQAKQGTRAKNIQYF	TGTGCCAGCAGCCAGGCTAAACAGGGAACCAGAGCCAAAAACATTCAGTACTTC
TRBD2	17	TRBJ2-1	TRBV7-2	NA	CASSSILAGGPRDEQFF	TGTGCCAGCAGCTCTATTCTAGCGGGGGGGCCGAGGGATGAGCAGTTCTTC
NA	14	TRBJ1-4	TRBV3-1	NA	CASSQEWGRGKLFF	TGTGCCAGCAGCCAAGAATGGGGAAGGGGAAAACTGTTTTTT
NA	15	TRBJ2-3	TRBV7-9	few	CASSRDSRLQDTQYF	TGTGCCAGCAGTAGGGACTCAAGACTTCAAGATACGCAGTATTTT
TRBD1	14	TRBJ1-2	TRBV6-5	NA	CASSTQGVDYGYTF	TGTGCCAGTAGTACACAGGGGGTCGACTATGGCTACACCTTC
NA	13	TRBJ2-5	TRBV28	many	CASSLSGEETQYF	TGTGCCAGCAGTTTAAGCGGAGAAGAGACCCAGTACTTC
TRBD1	17	TRBJ2-6	TRBV6-6	NA	CASSKSRGKSGANVLTF	TGTGCCAGCAGTAAGAGCAGGGGGAAATCTGGGGCCAACGTCCTGACTTTC
NA	15	TRBJ2-7	TRBV4-3	NA	CASSQVGQVTYEQYF	TGCGCCAGCAGCCAAGTAGGCCAGGTTACCTACGAGCAGTACTTC
NA	15	TRBJ1-1	TRBV29-1	NA	CSTRGGRGANTEAFF	TGCAGCACCCGCGGGGGGCGGGGGGCCAACACTGAAGCTTTCTTT
NA	14	TRBJ2-5	TRBV5-5	NA	CASSPTVHQETQYF	TGTGCCAGCAGCCCGACAGTCCACCAAGAGACCCAGTACTTC
NA	17	TRBJ2-1	TRBV5-6	few	CASSLSIGAGSYNEQFF	TGTGCCAGCAGCTTGAGTATAGGGGCCGGCTCCTACAATGAGCAGTTCTTC
NA	16	TRBJ2-6	TRBV28	NA	CASSPRSKSGANVLTF	TGTGCCAGCAGTCCCCGGTCGAAGTCTGGGGCCAACGTCCTGACTTTC
TRBD1	14	TRBJ1-5	TRBV7-9	NA	CASSLVEGAQPQHF	TGTGCCAGCAGCTTAGTGGAGGGGGCGCAGCCCCAGCATTTT
NA	15	TRBJ1-2	TRBV5-6	NA	CASRGWAGWNYGYTF	TGTGCCAGCAGGGGGTGGGCAGGATGGAACTATGGCTACACCTTC
NA	18	TRBJ2-3	TRBV12-3/TRBV12-4	NA	CASSPTNLLGTGGDTQYF	TGTGCCAGCAGTCCCACCAACCTACTCGGGACTGGTGGGGATACGCAGTATTTT
TRBD1	16	TRBJ1-1	TRBV4-3	few	CASSQGAQGGRQEAFF	TGCGCCAGCAGCCAAGGTGCACAGGGGGGGCGACAAGAAGCTTTCTTT
NA	16	TRBJ2-1	TRBV12-3/TRBV12-4	NA	CASSPPWASAYNEQFF	TGTGCCAGCAGTCCGCCCTGGGCTAGCGCATACAATGAGCAGTTCTTC
TRBD1	14	TRBJ2-7	TRBV6-6	NA	CASSETGAAYEQYF	TGTGCCAGCAGCGAAACAGGGGCGGCCTACGAGCAGTACTTC
NA	16	TRBJ2-3	TRBV6-2/TRBV6-3	once	CASSLDGDLGTDTQYF	TGTGCCAGCAGTTTAGACGGGGATCTCGGCACAGATACGCAGTATTTT
NA	11	TRBJ1-2	TRBV5-8	few	CASSWIYGYTF	TGTGCCAGCAGCTGGATCTATGGCTACACCTTC
TRBD1	16	TRBJ1-1	TRBV29-1	NA	CSVVRSQGVWNTEAFF	TGCAGCGTTGTGCGTTCGCAGGGGGTGTGGAACACTGAAGCTTTCTTT
NA	14	TRBJ1-4	TRBV20-1	once	CSANLVSFNEKLFF	TGCAGTGCTAATCTGGTGTCCTTTAATGAAAAACTGTTTTTT
NA	15	TRBJ2-7	TRBV7-9	NA	CASSPYRDTLLEQYF	TGTGCCAGCAGCCCCTACCGGGACACCCTATTAGAGCAGTACTTC
NA	16	TRBJ2-5	TRBV28	many	CASRSGGTDWGETQYF	TGTGCCAGCAGATCTGGCGGGACGGACTGGGGAGAGACCCAGTACTTC
NA	16	TRBJ2-5	TRBV28	NA	CASHPAQGVSQETQYF	TGTGCCAGCCACCCTGCGCAAGGGGTATCGCAAGAGACCCAGTACTTC
NA	16	TRBJ2-1	TRBV6-2/TRBV6-3	NA	CASTEATGPSYNEQFF	TGTGCCAGCACCGAGGCAACGGGTCCCAGCTACAATGAGCAGTTCTTC
TRBD2	16	TRBJ2-5	TRBV4-1	NA	CASSRGTSGDQETQYF	TGCGCCAGCAGCCGTGGGACTAGCGGCGACCAAGAGACCCAGTACTTC
TRBD2	14	TRBJ2-3	TRBV6-2/TRBV6-3	NA	CATQRDGSTDTQYF	TGTGCCACCCAGCGGGACGGAAGCACAGATACGCAGTATTTT
NA	12	TRBJ1-2	TRBV7-9	few	CASSLAHMGYTF	TGTGCCAGCAGCTTAGCACATATGGGCTACACCTTC
TRBD1	15	TRBJ1-1	TRBV2	NA	CASSASQGVNTEAFF	TGTGCCAGCAGTGCGTCCCAGGGGGTGAACACTGAAGCTTTCTTT
NA	13	TRBJ2-1	TRBV6-2/TRBV6-3	NA	CAGGRDPYNEQFF	TGTGCCGGGGGACGGGATCCCTACAATGAGCAGTTCTTC
NA	16	TRBJ2-1	TRBV6-6	NA	CASSYSRWGSYNEQFF	TGTGCCAGCAGTTACTCTCGCTGGGGCTCCTACAATGAGCAGTTCTTC
TRBD1	15	TRBJ2-5	TRBV5-1	few	CASSLGGQLLETQYF	TGCGCCAGCAGCTTGGGGGGACAGTTATTGGAGACCCAGTACTTC
TRBD2	15	TRBJ2-1	TRBV4-2	NA	CASSQEPSGGYEQFF	TGTGCCAGCAGCCAAGAACCTAGCGGGGGATATGAGCAGTTCTTC
NA	16	TRBJ2-1	TRBV28	NA	CASSPGGSGSYNEQFF	TGTGCCAGCTCCCCCGGCGGCTCCGGCTCCTACAATGAGCAGTTCTTC
TRBD2	15	TRBJ2-5	TRBV5-6	NA	CASSLDEGGEETQYF	TGTGCCAGCAGCTTGGATGAGGGAGGGGAAGAGACCCAGTACTTC
NA	13	TRBJ1-1	TRBV25-1	NA	CASDMGVNTEAFF	TGTGCCAGCGATATGGGGGTCAACACTGAAGCTTTCTTT
NA	16	TRBJ1-5	TRBV12-3/TRBV12-4	NA	CASSAIGAHKGQPQHF	TGTGCCAGCAGTGCCATAGGGGCGCATAAAGGTCAGCCCCAGCATTTT
NA	13	TRBJ2-7	TRBV6-5	few	CATREGVSYEQYF	TGTGCCACCAGGGAGGGGGTCTCCTACGAGCAGTACTTC
NA	14	TRBJ2-5	TRBV29-1	NA	CSVEVGLTSGTQYF	TGCAGCGTTGAGGTCGGACTTACCTCAGGGACCCAGTACTTC
NA	13	TRBJ1-2	TRBV25-1	NA	CASSDRDNYGYTF	TGTGCCAGCAGTGACCGGGACAACTATGGCTACACCTTC
TRBD1	15	TRBJ1-2	TRBV7-9	NA	CASSLRDSQFYGYTF	TGTGCCAGCAGCTTAAGGGACAGTCAGTTCTATGGCTACACCTTC
NA	14	TRBJ1-1	TRBV7-2	few	CASSSVSGDTEAFF	TGTGCCAGCAGCTCGGTTTCGGGTGACACTGAAGCTTTCTTT
NA	13	TRBJ1-2	TRBV20-1	NA	CTIKRGANYGYTF	TGCACAATAAAGCGGGGGGCTAACTATGGCTACACCTTC
TRBD1	13	TRBJ1-2	TRBV4-2	NA	CASTEDRGYGYTF	TGTGCCAGCACCGAAGACAGGGGCTATGGCTACACCTTC
NA	15	TRBJ2-5	TRBV10-2	NA	CASSEAAGPQETQYF	TGCGCCAGCAGTGAGGCGGCAGGCCCCCAAGAGACCCAGTACTTC
TRBD1	13	TRBJ2-3	TRBV7-9	few	CASRRTGADTQYF	TGTGCCAGCAGGAGGACAGGGGCAGATACGCAGTATTTT
NA	15	TRBJ1-2	TRBV12-3/TRBV12-4	NA	CASSRNLLRGYGYTF	TGTGCCAGCAGCCGAAACCTGCTCAGGGGCTATGGCTACACCTTC
NA	13	TRBJ2-3	TRBV6-5	NA	CASSQPPPDTQYF	TGTGCCAGCAGTCAACCCCCTCCAGATACGCAGTATTTT
NA	13	TRBJ2-7	TRBV29-1	NA	CSAPWGSLGEQYF	TGCAGCGCACCGTGGGGATCTTTGGGCGAGCAGTACTTC
TRBD2	15	TRBJ2-1	TRBV27	NA	CASSPLGLAANEQFF	TGTGCCAGCAGTCCCCTCGGCCTAGCGGCTAATGAGCAGTTCTTC
NA	15	TRBJ2-3	TRBV12-3/TRBV12-4	NA	CASSLWRISTDMQYF	TGTGCCAGCAGTTTATGGCGGATTAGCACAGATATGCAATATTTT
TRBD2	15	TRBJ2-1	TRBV7-2	NA	CASSLGRDPLNEQFF	TGTGCCAGCAGCCTCGGGAGGGACCCTTTGAATGAGCAGTTCTTC